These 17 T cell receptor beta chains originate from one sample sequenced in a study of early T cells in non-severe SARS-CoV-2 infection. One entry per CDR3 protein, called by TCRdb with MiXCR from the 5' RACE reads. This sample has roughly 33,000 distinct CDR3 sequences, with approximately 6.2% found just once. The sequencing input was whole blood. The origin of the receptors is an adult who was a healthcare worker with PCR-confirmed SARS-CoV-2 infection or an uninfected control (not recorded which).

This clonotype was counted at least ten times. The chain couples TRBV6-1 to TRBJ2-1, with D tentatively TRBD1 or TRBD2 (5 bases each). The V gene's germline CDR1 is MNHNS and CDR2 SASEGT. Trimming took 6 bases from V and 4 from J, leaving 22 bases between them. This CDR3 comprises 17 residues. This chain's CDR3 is CASRDWGMDTRYNEQFF. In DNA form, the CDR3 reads TGTGCCAGCAGGGATTGGGGGATGGACACCCGGTACAATGAGCAGTTCTTC.

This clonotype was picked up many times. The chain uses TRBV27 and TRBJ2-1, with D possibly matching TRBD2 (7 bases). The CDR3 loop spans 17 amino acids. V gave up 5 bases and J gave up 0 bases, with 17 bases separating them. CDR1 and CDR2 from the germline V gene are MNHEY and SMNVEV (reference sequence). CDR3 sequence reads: CASSGGLGGSSYNEQFF. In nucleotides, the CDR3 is TGTGCCAGCAGTGGGGGCCTAGGCGGGAGCTCCTACAATGAGCAGTTCTTC.

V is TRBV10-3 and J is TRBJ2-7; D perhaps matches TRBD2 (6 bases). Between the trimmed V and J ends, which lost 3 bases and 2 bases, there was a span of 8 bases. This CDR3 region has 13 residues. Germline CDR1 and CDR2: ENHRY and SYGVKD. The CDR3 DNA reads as TGTGCCATCAGTGATTCGGGAGCCTACGAGCAGTACTTC. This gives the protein CAISDSGAYEQYF.

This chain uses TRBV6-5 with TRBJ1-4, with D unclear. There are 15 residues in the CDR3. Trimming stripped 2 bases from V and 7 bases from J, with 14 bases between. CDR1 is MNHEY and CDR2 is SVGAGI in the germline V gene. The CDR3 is CASSYRTAPGEKLFF. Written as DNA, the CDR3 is TGTGCCAGCAGTTACCGGACCGCCCCAGGTGAAAAACTGTTTTTT.

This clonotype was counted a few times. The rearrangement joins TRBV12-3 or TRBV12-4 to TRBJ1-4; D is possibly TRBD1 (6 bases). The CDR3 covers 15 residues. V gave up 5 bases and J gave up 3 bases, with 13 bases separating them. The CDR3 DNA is TGTGCCAGCAGTCCAGGGGTAACGGCTAATGAAAAACTGTTTTTT. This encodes CASSPGVTANEKLFF.

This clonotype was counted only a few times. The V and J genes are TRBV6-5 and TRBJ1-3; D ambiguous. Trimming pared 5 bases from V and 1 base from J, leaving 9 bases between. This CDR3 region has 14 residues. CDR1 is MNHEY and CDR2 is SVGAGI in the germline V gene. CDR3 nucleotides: TGTGCCAGCAGTCGCACGGGGTCTGGAAACACCATATATTTT. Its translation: CASSRTGSGNTIYF.

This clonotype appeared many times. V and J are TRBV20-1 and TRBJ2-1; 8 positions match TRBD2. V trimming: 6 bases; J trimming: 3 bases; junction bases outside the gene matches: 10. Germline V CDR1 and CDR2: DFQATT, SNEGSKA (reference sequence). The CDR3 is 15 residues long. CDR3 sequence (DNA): TGCAGTGCCCTAGACGCTAGCGGGCACTACAATGAGCAGTTCTTC. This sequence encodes CSALDASGHYNEQFF.

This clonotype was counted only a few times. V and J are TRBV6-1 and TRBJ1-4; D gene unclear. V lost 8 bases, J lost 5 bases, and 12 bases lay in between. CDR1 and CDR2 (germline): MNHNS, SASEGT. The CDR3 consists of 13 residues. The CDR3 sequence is CASLTGSNEKLFF. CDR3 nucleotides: TGTGCCAGCCTAACCGGGTCCAATGAAAAACTGTTTTTT.

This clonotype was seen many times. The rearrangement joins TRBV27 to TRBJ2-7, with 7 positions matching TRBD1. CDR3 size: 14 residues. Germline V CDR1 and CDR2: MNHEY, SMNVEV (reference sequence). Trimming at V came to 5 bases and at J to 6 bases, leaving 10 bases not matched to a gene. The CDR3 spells CASSPRQGRAEQYV. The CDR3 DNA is TGTGCCAGCAGTCCCCGACAGGGTAGGGCCGAGCAGTACGTC.

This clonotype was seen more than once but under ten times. The CDR3 coding sequence is TGCGCCAGCAGCGTCGACAGATACAATGAGCAGTTCTTC. Amino acids: CASSVDRYNEQFF. The chain uses TRBV10-2 and TRBJ2-1; D may be TRBD1 (5 bases). CDR1 and CDR2 from the germline V gene are WSHSY and SAAADI. The CDR3 is made up of 13 amino acids. The germline V and J ends were trimmed by 6 bases and 4 bases, with 10 bases remaining between them.

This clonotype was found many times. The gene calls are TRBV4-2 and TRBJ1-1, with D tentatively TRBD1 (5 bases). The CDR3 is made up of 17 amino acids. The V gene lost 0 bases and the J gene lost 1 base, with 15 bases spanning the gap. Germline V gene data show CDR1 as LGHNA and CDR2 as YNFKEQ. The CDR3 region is CASSQEVPRARNTEAFF. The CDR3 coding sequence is TGTGCCAGCAGCCAAGAGGTGCCCAGGGCGAGGAACACTGAAGCTTTCTTT.

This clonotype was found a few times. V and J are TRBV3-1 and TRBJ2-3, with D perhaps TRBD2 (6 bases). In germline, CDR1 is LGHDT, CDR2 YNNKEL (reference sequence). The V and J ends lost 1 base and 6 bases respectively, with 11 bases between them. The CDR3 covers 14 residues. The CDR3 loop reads CASSQVRGRDTQYF. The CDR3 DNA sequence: TGTGCCAGCAGCCAAGTTCGGGGGAGGGATACGCAGTATTTT.

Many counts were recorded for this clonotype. CDR3 sequence (DNA): TGTGCCAGCAAGGAGCGGGAGTCCTACAATGAGCAGTTCTTC. Translating it yields CASKERESYNEQFF. The V call is TRBV2, the J call TRBJ2-1, with 8 bases lining up with TRBD2. V shed 7 bases and J 1 base; nucleotides not matched to a gene: 3. Germline CDR1 SNHLY, CDR2 FYNNEI. CDR3 length equals 14 residues.

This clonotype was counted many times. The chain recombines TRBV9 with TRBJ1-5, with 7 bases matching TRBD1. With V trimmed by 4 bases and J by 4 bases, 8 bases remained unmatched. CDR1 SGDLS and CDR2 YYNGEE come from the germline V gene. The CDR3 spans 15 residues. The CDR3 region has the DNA TGTGCCAGCAGCCCAAGGGACAGCCGAAATCAGCCCCAGCATTTT. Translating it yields CASSPRDSRNQPQHF. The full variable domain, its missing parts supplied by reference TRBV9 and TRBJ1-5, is DSGVTQTPKHLITATGQRVTLRCSPRSGDLSVYWYQQSLDQGLQFLIQYYNGEERAKGNILERFSAQQFPDLHSELNLSSLELGDSALYFCASSPRDSRNQPQHFGDGTRLSIL.

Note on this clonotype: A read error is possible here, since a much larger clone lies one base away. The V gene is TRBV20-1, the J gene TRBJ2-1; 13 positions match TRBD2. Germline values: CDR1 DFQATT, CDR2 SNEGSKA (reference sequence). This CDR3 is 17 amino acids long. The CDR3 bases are TGCAGTGCTCCCGCGGGACTAGCGGGAAAATCCTACAATGAGCTGTTCTTC. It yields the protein CSAPAGLAGKSYNELFF.

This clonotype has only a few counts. CDR3 nucleotides: TGTGCCAGCCAGTTTACGGGGAAGAACACTGAAGCTTTCTTT. This codes for CASQFTGKNTEAFF. This chain joins TRBV12-3 or TRBV12-4 and TRBJ1-1; the D is unclear. Trimming cost V 8 bases and J 1 base, with 14 bases left between them. There are 14 residues in the CDR3.

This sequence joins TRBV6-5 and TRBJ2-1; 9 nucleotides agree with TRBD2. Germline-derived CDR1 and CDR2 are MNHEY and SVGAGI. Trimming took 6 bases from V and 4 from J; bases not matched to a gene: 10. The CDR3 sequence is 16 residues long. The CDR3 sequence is CASSPLPSGTYNEQFF. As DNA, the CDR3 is TGTGCCAGCAGCCCCCTCCCTAGCGGGACGTACAATGAGCAGTTCTTC.